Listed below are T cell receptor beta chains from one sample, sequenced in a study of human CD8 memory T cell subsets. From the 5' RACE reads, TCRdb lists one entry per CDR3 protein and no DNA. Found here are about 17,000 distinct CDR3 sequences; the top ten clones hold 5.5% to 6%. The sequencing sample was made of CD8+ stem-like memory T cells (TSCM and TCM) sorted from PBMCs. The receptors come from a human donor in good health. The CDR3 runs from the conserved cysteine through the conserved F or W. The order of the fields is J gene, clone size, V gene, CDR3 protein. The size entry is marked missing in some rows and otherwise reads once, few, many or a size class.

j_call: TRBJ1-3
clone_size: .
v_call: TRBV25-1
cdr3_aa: CASSEWAGSGNTIYF

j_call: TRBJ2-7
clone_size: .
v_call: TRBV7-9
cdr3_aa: CASSQAVQDEQYF

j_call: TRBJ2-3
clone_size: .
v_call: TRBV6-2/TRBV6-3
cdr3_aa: CASSILSTDTQYF

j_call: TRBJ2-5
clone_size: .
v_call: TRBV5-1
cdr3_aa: CASSLTGIFEGETQYF

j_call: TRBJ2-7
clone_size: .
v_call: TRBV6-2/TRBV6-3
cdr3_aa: CASSYSTSGRANYEQYF

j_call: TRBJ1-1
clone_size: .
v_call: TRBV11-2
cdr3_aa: CASSLRDTEAFF

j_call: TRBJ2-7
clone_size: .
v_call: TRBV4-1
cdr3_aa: CASSLEPGDYEQYF

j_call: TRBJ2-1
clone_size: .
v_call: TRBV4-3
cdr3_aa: CASSQARLAGEGYEQFF

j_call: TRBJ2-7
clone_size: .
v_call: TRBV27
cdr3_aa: CASSLLGLAGVEQYF

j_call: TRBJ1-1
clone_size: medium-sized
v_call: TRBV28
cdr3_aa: CASRASVGRDTEAFF

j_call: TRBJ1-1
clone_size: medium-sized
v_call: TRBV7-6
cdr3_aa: CASSWRMNTEAFF

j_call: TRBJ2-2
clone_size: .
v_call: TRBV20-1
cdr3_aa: CSADRETGTTGELFF

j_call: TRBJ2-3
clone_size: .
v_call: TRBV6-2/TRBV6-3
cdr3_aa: CASSQTAGWTDTQYF

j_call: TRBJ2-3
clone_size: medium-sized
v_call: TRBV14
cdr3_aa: CASSLEGGLVDTQYF

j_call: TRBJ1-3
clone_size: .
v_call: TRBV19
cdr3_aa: CASSLGHPGDGNTIYF

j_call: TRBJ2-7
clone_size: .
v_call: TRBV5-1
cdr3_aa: CASRPGEGPAYEQYF

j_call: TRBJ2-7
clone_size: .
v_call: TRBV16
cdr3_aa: CASSHGTVSYEQYF

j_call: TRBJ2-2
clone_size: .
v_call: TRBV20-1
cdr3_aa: CSAMLSNTGELFF

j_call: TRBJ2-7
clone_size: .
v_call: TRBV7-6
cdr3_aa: CASSLGDDEQYF

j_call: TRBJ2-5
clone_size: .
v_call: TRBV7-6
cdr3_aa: CASSPSHQETQYF

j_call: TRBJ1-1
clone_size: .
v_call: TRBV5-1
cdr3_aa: CASDRQGNTEAFF

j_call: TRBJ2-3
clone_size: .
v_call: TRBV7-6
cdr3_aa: CASSPPPLAVSTDTQYF

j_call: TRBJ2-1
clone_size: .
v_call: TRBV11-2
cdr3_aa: CASSPGLQLEQFF

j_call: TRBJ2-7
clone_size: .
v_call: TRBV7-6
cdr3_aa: CASSPRGGLEQYF

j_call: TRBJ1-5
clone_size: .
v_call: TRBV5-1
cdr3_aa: CASSSTGGNQPQHF

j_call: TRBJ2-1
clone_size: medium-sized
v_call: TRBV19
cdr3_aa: CASSIEGVSYNEQFF

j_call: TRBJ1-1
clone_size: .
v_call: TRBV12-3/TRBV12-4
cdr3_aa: CASSPGGTTEAFF

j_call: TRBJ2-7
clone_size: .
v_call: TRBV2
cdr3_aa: CASSEGDGGAYEQYF

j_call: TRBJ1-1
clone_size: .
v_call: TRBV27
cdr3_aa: CASRHNTEAFF

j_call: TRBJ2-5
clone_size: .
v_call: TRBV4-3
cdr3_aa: CASSQEEGGGSETQYF

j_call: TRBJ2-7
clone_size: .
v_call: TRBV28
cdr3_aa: CASSSTPHTGLGEQYF

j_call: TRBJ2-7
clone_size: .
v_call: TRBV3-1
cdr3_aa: CASSQVSGYEQYF

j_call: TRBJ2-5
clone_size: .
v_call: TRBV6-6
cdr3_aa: CASSYSGGSETQYF

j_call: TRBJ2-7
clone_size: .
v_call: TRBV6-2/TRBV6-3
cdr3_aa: CASSTGVLLYEQYF

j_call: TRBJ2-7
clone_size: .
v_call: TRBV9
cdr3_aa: CASSFTAGSGEQYF

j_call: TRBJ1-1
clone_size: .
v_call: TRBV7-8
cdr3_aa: CASSFRGGTEAFF

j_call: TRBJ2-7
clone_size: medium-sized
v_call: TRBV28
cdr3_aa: CASSLRGSGLGQYF

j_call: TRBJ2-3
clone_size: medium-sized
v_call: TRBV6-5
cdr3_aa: CASSYSLSLDTGSADTQYF

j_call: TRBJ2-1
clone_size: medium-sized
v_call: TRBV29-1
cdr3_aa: CSVWTSNEQFF

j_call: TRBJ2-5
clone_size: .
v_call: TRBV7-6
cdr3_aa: CASSLGSGTQETQYF

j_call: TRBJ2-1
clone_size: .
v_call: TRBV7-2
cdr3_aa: CATQVGVLYNEQFF

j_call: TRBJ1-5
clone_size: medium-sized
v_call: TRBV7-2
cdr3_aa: CASSMQGYSNQPQHF

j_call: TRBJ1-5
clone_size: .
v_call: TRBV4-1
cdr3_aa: CASSPEGDQPQHF

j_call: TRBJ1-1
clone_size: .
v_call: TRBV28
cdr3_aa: CASRRSVAAFF

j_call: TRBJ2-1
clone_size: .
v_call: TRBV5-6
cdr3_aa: CASSLENRVYNEQFF

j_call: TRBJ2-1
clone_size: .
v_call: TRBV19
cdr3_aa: CASSIYTNNEQFF

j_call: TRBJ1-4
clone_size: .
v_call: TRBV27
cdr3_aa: CASSSLQGTLHEKLFF

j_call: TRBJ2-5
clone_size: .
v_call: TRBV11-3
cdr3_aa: CASSLVMGETQYF

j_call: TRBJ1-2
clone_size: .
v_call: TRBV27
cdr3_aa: CASSSSGRDSANYGYTF

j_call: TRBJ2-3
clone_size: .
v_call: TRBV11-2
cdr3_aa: CASSFQAGGRDTQYF

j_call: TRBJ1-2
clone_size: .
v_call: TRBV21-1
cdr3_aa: CASSLIAGSADFYGYTF

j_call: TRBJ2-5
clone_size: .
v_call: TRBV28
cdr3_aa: CASSPTELKETQYF

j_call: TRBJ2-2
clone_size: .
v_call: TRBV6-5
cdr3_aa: CASSYTRTATGELFF

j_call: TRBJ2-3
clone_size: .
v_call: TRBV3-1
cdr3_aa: CASSPSPGGSTDTQYF

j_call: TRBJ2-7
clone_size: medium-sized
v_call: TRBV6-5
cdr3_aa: CASSSVWVAGKYEQYF

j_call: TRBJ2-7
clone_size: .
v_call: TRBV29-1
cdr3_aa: CSVAGTEINYEQYF

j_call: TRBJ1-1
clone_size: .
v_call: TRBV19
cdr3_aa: CASSPKNTEAFF

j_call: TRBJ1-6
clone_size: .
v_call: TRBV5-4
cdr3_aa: CASSDPDRGGSPLHF

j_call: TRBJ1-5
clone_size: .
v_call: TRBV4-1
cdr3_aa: CASSQDAGLNQPQHF

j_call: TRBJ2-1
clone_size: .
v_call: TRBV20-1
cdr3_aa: CSARDLHNNEQFF